The entry that follows covers one TCR delta chain sequence. It lacks a known antigen. A far larger clone lies a single base away; this is likely a read error. Taken from the germline V gene, the CDR1 and CDR2 loops are GEAIGNYY and EKD. V sheds 0 bases and J sheds 3 bases, leaving 13 bases between their ends. Measured from the cysteine to the phenylalanine, the CDR3 is 15 residues long. The CDR3 DNA has 45 bases and is translated from base 1. The sample originates from a study of gammadelta T cells in human blood (dated by TCRdb to 2019 to 2021). Study-wide conclusions, independent of this receptor: In the study, polyclonal expansion of innate gamma-delta T cells immediately after birth was reported to appear to be driven by microbial exposure.

Library creation used RT-PCR. Sequencing used an Illumina MiSeq. TCRdb reprocessed the public reads with the caller CATT; rows with the same DNA were merged afterwards. The sample profile shows about 320 delta-chain clones; 21% of them were found once. Roughly 27% of the sample is taken by the ten largest. What was sequenced was Vgamma9Vdelta2 gamma-delta T cells from infant blood. The rearranged chain carries TRDV2 and TRDJ1; D gene: possibly TRDD3, on 6 matching bases. The clonotype originates from a human donor. Here is the DNA: TGTGCCTGTGACACCGTGGGGGGTACCCCCGATAAACTCATCTTT. Translated, it gives CACDTVGGTPDKLIF.